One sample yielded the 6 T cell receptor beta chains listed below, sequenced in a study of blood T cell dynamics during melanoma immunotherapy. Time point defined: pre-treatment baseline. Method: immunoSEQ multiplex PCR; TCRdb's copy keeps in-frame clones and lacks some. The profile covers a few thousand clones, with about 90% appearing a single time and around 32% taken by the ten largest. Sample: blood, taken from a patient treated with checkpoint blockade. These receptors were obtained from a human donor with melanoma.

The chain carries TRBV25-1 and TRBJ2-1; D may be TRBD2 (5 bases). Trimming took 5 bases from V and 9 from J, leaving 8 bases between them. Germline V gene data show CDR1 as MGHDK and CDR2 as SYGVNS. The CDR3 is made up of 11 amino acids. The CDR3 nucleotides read TGTGCCAGCAGTAGCGGCCGTGAGCAGTTCTTC. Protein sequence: CASSSGREQFF.

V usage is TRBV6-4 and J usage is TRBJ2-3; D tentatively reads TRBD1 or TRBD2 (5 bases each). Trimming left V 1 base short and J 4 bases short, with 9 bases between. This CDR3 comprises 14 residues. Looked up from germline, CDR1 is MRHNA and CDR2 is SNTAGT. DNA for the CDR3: TGTGCCAGCAGTGACTGGGGGATATCAGATACGCAGTATTTT. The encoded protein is CASSDWGISDTQYF.

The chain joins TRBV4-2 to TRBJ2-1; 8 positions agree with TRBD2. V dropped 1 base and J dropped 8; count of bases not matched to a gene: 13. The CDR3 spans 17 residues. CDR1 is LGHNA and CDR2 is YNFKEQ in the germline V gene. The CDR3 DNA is TGTGCCAGCAGCCAAGTTACCAGCGGGAGTGGAGGAGATGAGCAGTTCTTC. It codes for CASSQVTSGSGGDEQFF.

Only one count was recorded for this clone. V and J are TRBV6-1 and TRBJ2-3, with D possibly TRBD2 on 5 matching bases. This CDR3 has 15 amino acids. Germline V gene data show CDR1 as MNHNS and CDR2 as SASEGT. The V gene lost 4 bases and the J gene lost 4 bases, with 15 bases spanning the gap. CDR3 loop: CASSGLGVGADTQYF. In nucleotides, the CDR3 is TGTGCCAGCAGTGGCCTGGGAGTTGGGGCAGATACGCAGTATTTT.

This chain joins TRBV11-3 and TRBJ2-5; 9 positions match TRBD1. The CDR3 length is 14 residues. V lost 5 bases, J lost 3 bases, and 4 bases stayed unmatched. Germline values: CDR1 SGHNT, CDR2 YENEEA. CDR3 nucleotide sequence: TGTGCCAGCAGCCGGGACAGGGCAGAAGAGACCCAGTACTTC. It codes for CASSRDRAEETQYF.

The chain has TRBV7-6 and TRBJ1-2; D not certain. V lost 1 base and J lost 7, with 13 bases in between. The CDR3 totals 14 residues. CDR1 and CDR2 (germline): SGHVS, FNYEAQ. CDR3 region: CASSLESRRSGYTF. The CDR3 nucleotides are TGTGCCAGCAGCTTAGAATCCCGGAGGTCTGGCTACACCTTC.